The entry that follows covers one T cell receptor beta chain sequence. This record belongs to a study of PD-L1 blockade in urothelial cancer. Using immunoSEQ multiplex PCR, the repertoire was profiled, and TCRdb retains in-frame clones only, with some absent. The sample includes 60,000 or so clones, around 86% of them seen just once. The time point was: pretreatment peripheral blood. The CDR3 loop spans 16 amino acids. V was clipped by 4 bases and J by 4 bases; unmatched bases: 7. Germline V gives CDR1 SGHNT, CDR2 YYREEE (reference sequence). The V gene is TRBV5-4, the J gene TRBJ1-3, with 11 bases identical to TRBD1. The sequence came from a man between 70 and 80 years old with urothelial cancer. The sequencing used PBMCs, collected around atezolizumab (anti-PD-L1) treatment. CDR3 sequence (DNA): TGTGCCAGCAGCCGGACAGGGGGCGCTGCCGGAAACACCATATATTTT. It codes for CASSRTGGAAGNTIYF.